The source of this TCR beta chain is a study of technical replicates of blood from four donors. The V gene's germline CDR1 is SGHRS and CDR2 YFSETQ. The CDR3 contains 15 residues. Trimming stripped 5 bases from V and 6 bases from J, with 19 bases between. TCRdb's copy holds only in-frame clones and misses some; the assay was immunoSEQ multiplex PCR. The sample holds around 72,000 clones, approximately 98% seen once. The chain joins TRBV5-1 to TRBJ2-3; no clear D gene. The TCR sequence derives from a human donor in good health. The sequenced sample consisted of T cells isolated from PBMCs. The CDR3 nucleotides read TGCGCCAGCAGGATGCAGCCAGACAACTCCGATACGCAGTATTTT. This translates into CASRMQPDNSDTQYF.